This T cell receptor (beta chain) was identified during a study of Ad26.COV2.S vaccination and SARS-CoV-2 variants. Findings of the study overall: Across vaccine and placebo recipients, the breadth of non-spike TCRs was similar.

Treatment here: around 19 received Ad26.COV2.S at low or high dose, single or two shots; about five received placebo; per-sample allocation not given. Samples came from day 63 after the first vaccine or placebo injection. Assay used: immunoSEQ multiplex PCR; TCRdb lists only in-frame clones, some missing. The repertoire holds around 340,000 clones, with roughly 89% as singletons. A note on this clone: Its antigen is not identified.

Germline CDR1 and CDR2: SGHTA and FQGNSA. Trimming removed 2 bases at V and 5 bases at J, with 9 bases between. This CDR3 has 13 amino acids. The chain uses TRBV7-2 and TRBJ1-1; D unresolved. The sequencing here drew on peripheral blood, taken in a trial of Ad26.COV2.S vaccine versus placebo. The TCR sequence derives from a person aged 18-65 years who received the Ad26.COV2.S COVID-19 vaccine or a placebo. DNA of the CDR3: TGTGCCAGCAGCTTACTTTCGGAGACTGAAGCTTTCTTT. Its translation: CASSLLSETEAFF.